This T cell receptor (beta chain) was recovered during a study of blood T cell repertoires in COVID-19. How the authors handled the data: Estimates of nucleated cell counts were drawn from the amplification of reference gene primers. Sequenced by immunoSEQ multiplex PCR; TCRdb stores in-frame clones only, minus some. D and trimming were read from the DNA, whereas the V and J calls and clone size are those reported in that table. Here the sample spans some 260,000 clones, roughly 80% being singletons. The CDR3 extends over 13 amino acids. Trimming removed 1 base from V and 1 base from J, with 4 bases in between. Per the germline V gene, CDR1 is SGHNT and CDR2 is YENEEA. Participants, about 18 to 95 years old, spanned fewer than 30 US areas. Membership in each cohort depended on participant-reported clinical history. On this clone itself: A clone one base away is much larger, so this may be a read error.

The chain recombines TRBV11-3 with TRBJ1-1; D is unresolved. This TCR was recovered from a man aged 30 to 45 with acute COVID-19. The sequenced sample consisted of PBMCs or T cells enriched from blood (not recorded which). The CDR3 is CASSLAGNTEAFF. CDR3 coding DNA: TGTGCCAGCAGCTTAGCGGGGAACACTGAAGCTTTCTTT. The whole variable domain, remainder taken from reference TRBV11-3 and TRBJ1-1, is EAGVVQSPRYKIIEKKQPVAFWCNPISGHNTLYWYLQNLGQGPELLIRYENEEAVDDSQLPKDRFSAERLKGVDSTLKIQPAELGDSAVYLCASSLAGNTEAFFGQGTRLTVV.